The clone carrying this T cell receptor (beta chain) was observed many times. What it binds is unknown. In making TCR cDNA, 5'RACE template switching added a universal primer site and UMIs to it. MiXCR, applied by TCRdb to the 5' RACE reads, yields one record per CDR3 protein. The table records about 170,000 distinct CDR3 sequences, approximately 6.2% of them present only once. The data were obtained in a study of T cells after yellow fever vaccination. Study outcomes and limitations: The study re-detected most primary-vaccination clones after the booster (under 97% CD4, roughly 90% CD8). The bulk population could contribute abundant contaminating clonotypes to FACS-sorted repertoires. It was a small share of clonotypes that appeared in both CD4 and CD8 compartments.

The CDR3 totals 18 residues. Germline V gives CDR1 SGHVS, CDR2 FQNEAQ. The V and J ends lost 4 bases and 3 bases respectively, with 21 bases between them. V usage is TRBV7-8 and J usage is TRBJ2-2; perhaps D is TRBD1 or TRBD2 (5 bases each). This clonotype was sampled from a man aged 18 to 35 who received the YFV17D yellow fever vaccine. The sequences come from CD4+ T cells sorted from PBMCs, collected on the day of the first yellow fever vaccination. The CDR3: CASSSPPGTAIDTGELFF. As DNA, the CDR3 is TGTGCCAGCAGCTCCCCCCCCGGGACGGCTATCGACACCGGGGAGCTGTTTTTT. The entire variable domain, with the rest obtained from reference TRBV7-8 and TRBJ2-2, is as follows: GAGVSQSPRYKVAKRGQDVALRCDPISGHVSLFWYQQALGQGPEFLTYFQNEAQLDKSGLPSDRFFAERPEGSVSTLKIQRTQQEDSAVYLCASSSPPGTAIDTGELFFGEGSRLTVL.